Reported below is one T cell receptor (beta chain). Its target is unknown. Germline V CDR1 and CDR2: LGHNA, YNFKEQ. Trimming took 4 bases from V and 6 from J, leaving 12 bases between them. The CDR3 length is 14 residues. These data are taken from a study of cytomegalovirus exposure and HLA in healthy donors. Whole-study findings and limits: Being indistinguishable, some V segments were excluded, TRBV6-2 and TRBV6-3 among them.

In the PCR, 60 Vbeta and 13 Jbeta primers were used. Some clones are missing from TCRdb's copy, which holds only in-frame ones; the method was immunoSEQ multiplex PCR. The repertoire includes about 130,000 clones, 75% to 90% of them detected once, and 5.9% sits in the top ten. J is TRBJ2-2 and V is TRBV4-2; D possibly corresponds to TRBD1 (5 bases). The sample comprised PBMCs. The clonotype comes from a middle-aged woman in good health and CMV-seropositive. CDR3 protein: CASSPEGAAGELFF. As DNA, the CDR3 is TGTGCCAGCAGCCCCGAAGGGGCCGCCGGGGAGCTGTTTTTT.